This TCR beta chain was identified during a study of OX40 agonist ivuxolimab in advanced cancers. About the study: Clinicians treated patients with ivuxolimab, an agonistic anti-OX40 (CD134) antibody.

Study results and limitations: At 0.1 to 3.0 mg/kg, CD4+ and CD8+ blood T cells expanded clonally by week 6.

Measured with immunoSEQ multiplex PCR; TCRdb has only the in-frame clones, and not every one. The sample includes tens of thousands of clones, about 92% of them seen just once. On this clone: What it binds is not known.

This CDR3 is 15 amino acids long. Looked up from germline, CDR1 is SGDLS and CDR2 is YYNGEE. V lost 0 bases, J lost 1 base, and 10 bases lay in between. The rearrangement joins TRBV9 to TRBJ1-1; D is ambiguous. Sequencing used CD4+ or CD8+ T cells sorted from blood, obtained in a trial of the OX40 agonist ivuxolimab. This receptor was taken from an adult with an advanced solid tumor such as melanoma, head and neck, liver or kidney cancer. The CDR3, as DNA: TGTGCCAGCAGCGTAGGATCTTGGGGGAACACTGAAGCTTTCTTT. Its protein product is CASSVGSWGNTEAFF.